These 32 T cell receptor beta chains came from one sample sequenced in a study of blood T cell repertoires in COVID-19. Some clones are missing from TCRdb's copy, which holds only in-frame ones; the method was immunoSEQ multiplex PCR. The top ten clones hold 4.5% to 5% of a sample with under 200,000 clones, roughly 84% of them seen once. Material for sequencing was peripheral blood. The receptors come from a woman at least 80 years old with acute or convalescent COVID-19.

CDR3 residues: CASSSLNRIRSGANVLTF. The CDR3, as DNA: TGTGCCAGCAGTTCTCTTAACAGGATCCGCTCTGGGGCCAACGTCCTGACTTTC. This rearrangement joins TRBV27 to TRBJ2-6; D is perhaps TRBD1 (5 bases). The CDR3 has 18 residues. The V gene's germline CDR1 is MNHEY and CDR2 SMNVEV (reference sequence). The V and J ends lost 4 bases and 0 bases respectively, with 16 bases between them. Full variable domain (remainder filled in from reference TRBV27 and TRBJ2-6): EAQVTQNPRYLITVTGKKLTVTCSQNMNHEYMSWYRQDPGLGLRQIYYSMNVEVTDKGDVPEGYKVSRKEKRNFPLILESPSPNQTSLYFCASSSLNRIRSGANVLTFGAGSRLTVL.

The rearrangement uses TRBV7-6 and TRBJ2-1; D is unresolved. The CDR3 contains 13 residues. Trimming pared 2 bases from V and 10 bases from J, leaving 12 bases between. CDR1 is SGHVS, CDR2 FNYEAQ, per germline. For the CDR3, the DNA is TGTGCCAGCAGCTTACAGGTTTATGGGGAGCAGTTCTTC. Its translation is CASSLQVYGEQFF.

The chain joins TRBV4-1 to TRBJ2-7, with D maybe TRBD2 (5 bases). V was shortened by 0 bases and J by 6 bases, with 9 bases between the two germline ends. In germline, CDR1 is MGHRA, CDR2 YSYEKL. This CDR3 has 13 residues. CDR3 amino acids: CASSQEEVSEQYF. In DNA form, the CDR3 reads TGCGCCAGCAGCCAAGAGGAGGTTAGCGAGCAGTACTTC.

The V gene is TRBV2, the J gene TRBJ1-2; D is undetermined. Trimming left V 8 bases short and J 9 bases short, with 25 bases between. This CDR3 has 15 residues. CDR1 and CDR2 (germline): SNHLY, FYNNEI. CDR3 nucleotides: TGTGCCAGCTCTAGAGCCCCCACGTCGCCTCGCAGCTACACCTTC. It translates to CASSRAPTSPRSYTF.

This sequence joins TRBV10-3 and TRBJ2-1, with 9 bases fitting TRBD2. With 7 bases clipped from V and 7 bases from J, the junction kept 14 bases outside the gene matches. CDR3 length: 16 amino acids. Germline-derived CDR1 and CDR2 are ENHRY and SYGVKD. The CDR3 region is CAIKLRREGGKNEQFF. Written as DNA, the CDR3 is TGTGCCATCAAGTTAAGGCGGGAGGGCGGAAAGAATGAGCAGTTCTTC.

The J gene is TRBJ2-2, the V gene TRBV7-3; 7 bases align to TRBD2. Germline V CDR1 and CDR2: SGHTA, FQGTGA. The CDR3 runs to 16 residues. V dropped 5 bases and J dropped 4; count of bases not matched to a gene: 10. In DNA, the CDR3 is TGTGCCAGCAGCCGAAACACCGGGACTACCACCGGGGAGCTGTTTTTT. It yields the protein CASSRNTGTTTGELFF. Together with reference TRBV7-3 and TRBJ2-2, the CDR3 gives the full variable domain: GAGVSQTPSNKVTEKGKYVELRCDPISGHTALYWYRQSLGQGPEFLIYFQGTGAADDSGLPNDRFFAVRPEGSVSTLKIQRTERGDSAVYLCASSRNTGTTTGELFFGEGSRLTVL.

The chain recombines TRBV21-1 with TRBJ2-7; the D call of TRBD2 is as the table states it, not checked on the DNA. TRBV21-1 is a recognized pseudogene. This CDR3 spans 15 amino acids. CDR3 DNA: TGTGCCAGCAGCCCTAGCGGGAGGGCCTGGTACGAGCAGTACTTC. Amino acids: CASSPSGRAWYEQYF.

The chain combines TRBV5-1 with TRBJ2-3; perhaps TRBD2 as D (5 bases). The CDR3 length is 14 residues. Trimming cost V 4 bases and J 0 bases, with 9 bases left between them. Germline CDR1 is SGHRS and CDR2 is YFSETQ. CDR3 protein: CASSEGPSTDTQYF. In DNA, the CDR3 is TGCGCCAGCAGCGAGGGTCCTAGCACAGATACGCAGTATTTT.

The chain combines TRBV19 with TRBJ2-7; a weak D match, TRBD1 (6 bases). The germline V and J ends were trimmed by 3 bases and 2 bases, with 20 bases remaining between them. There are 17 residues in the CDR3. CDR1 and CDR2 from the germline V gene are LNHDA and SQIVND (reference sequence). CDR3 loop: CASSMVWGTLGAYEQYF. CDR3 in DNA: TGTGCCAGTAGTATGGTTTGGGGGACATTAGGGGCCTACGAGCAGTACTTC.

J is TRBJ2-1 and V is TRBV9; tentatively, D is TRBD2 (6 bases). This CDR3 has 14 amino acids. Trimming took off 0 bases at V and 9 bases at J, with 13 bases between the two ends. The germline V gene has CDR1 SGDLS and CDR2 YYNGEE. The chain's CDR3 is CASSVGLERGEQFF. The DNA of the CDR3 is TGTGCCAGCAGCGTAGGACTAGAACGTGGTGAGCAGTTCTTC.

The chain links TRBV9 to TRBJ1-4; 8 bases fit TRBD1. V shed 0 bases and J 7 bases; nucleotides not matched to a gene: 5. From germline, CDR1 is SGDLS and CDR2 YYNGEE. The CDR3 extends over 15 amino acids. CDR3 bases: TGTGCCAGCAGCGTAGGGGGGACAGGCGGTGAAAAACTGTTTTTT. The encoded protein is CASSVGGTGGEKLFF.

This chain connects TRBV9 to TRBJ2-1; possible D gene TRBD1, 5 bases. Trimming took 3 bases from V and 5 from J, leaving 15 bases between them. The germline V gene has CDR1 SGDLS and CDR2 YYNGEE. The CDR3 totals 15 residues. The CDR3 region has the DNA TGTGCCAGCAGCGGTAGGGGTGGATGGGACAATGAGCAGTTCTTC. Translated: CASSGRGGWDNEQFF.

The J gene is TRBJ2-1, the V gene TRBV19; unclear D gene. The CDR3 sequence is 13 residues long. Trimming shortened V by 3 bases and J by 9 bases, and 12 bases separated the two germline ends. CDR1 and CDR2 (germline): LNHDA, SQIVND (reference sequence). CDR3 sequence: CASSINPPGEQFF. CDR3 sequence (DNA): TGTGCCAGTAGTATCAATCCCCCGGGTGAGCAGTTCTTC.

The chain employs TRBV4-3 and TRBJ1-6; tentatively, D is TRBD1 (6 bases). Germline values: CDR1 LGHNA, CDR2 YSLEER. The V and J ends lost 4 bases and 8 bases respectively, with 12 bases between them. This CDR3 is built from 14 residues. The CDR3 sequence is CASSRRGLDSPLHF. For the CDR3, the DNA is TGCGCCAGCAGCCGCAGGGGCCTCGATTCACCCCTCCACTTT.

This clone was observed a handful of times. V is TRBV7-2 and J is TRBJ1-5; maybe TRBD1 (6 bases). The V gene's germline CDR1 is SGHTA and CDR2 FQGNSA. Deletions cut 5 bases from V and 6 bases from J, with 11 bases between. This CDR3 has 13 residues. CDR3 in DNA: TGTGCCAGCAGCCTCACAGGGTTTCAGCCCCAGCATTTT. Translating it yields CASSLTGFQPQHF.

This chain uses TRBV6-2 or TRBV6-3 with TRBJ1-3, with D possibly being TRBD1 (6 bases). V dropped 5 bases and J dropped 0 bases, with 20 bases sitting between them. Germline V CDR1 and CDR2: MNHEY, SVGEGT. The CDR3 is 18 amino acids. The CDR3 region is CASSRLTGTSFSGNTIYF. The CDR3 DNA reads TGTGCCAGCAGTCGCCTGACAGGAACCTCTTTCTCTGGAAACACCATATATTTT.

V is TRBV18 and J is TRBJ1-1; D unresolved. Germline loops: CDR1 KGHSH, CDR2 LQKENI. The CDR3 runs 14 residues. V lost 2 bases to trimming and J lost 2 bases, with 9 bases between them. The CDR3: CASSPNPGNTEAFF. The DNA of the CDR3 is TGTGCCAGCTCACCAAACCCAGGCAACACTGAAGCTTTCTTT.

This clone showed up just a few times. The chain links TRBV7-9 to TRBJ1-1; D unclear. Trimming stripped 5 bases from V and 0 bases from J, with 10 bases between. The CDR3 sequence is 14 residues long. The V gene's germline CDR1 is SEHNR and CDR2 FQNEAQ (reference sequence). CDR3 DNA: TGTGCCAGCAGCCCCTATGAGCTGAACACTGAAGCTTTCTTT. The encoded protein is CASSPYELNTEAFF.

This chain connects TRBV5-1 to TRBJ1-6, with a weak D call TRBD1 (6 bases). The ends were cut back, 6 bases at V and 5 bases at J, with 12 bases in the middle. This CDR3 is built from 14 residues. CDR1 is SGHRS, CDR2 YFSETQ, per germline. The CDR3 region has the DNA TGCGCCAGCAAACTACAGGGACATAATTCACCCCTCCACTTT. Its protein product is CASKLQGHNSPLHF. Using reference TRBV5-1 and TRBJ1-6 for the parts outside the CDR3, the full variable domain is KAGVTQTPRYLIKTRGQQVTLSCSPISGHRSVSWYQQTPGQGLQFLFEYFSETQRNKGNFPGRFSGRQFSNSRSEMNVSTLELGDSALYLCASKLQGHNSPLHFGNGTRLTVT.

This chain connects TRBV5-1 to TRBJ2-3; no firm D call. The V gene's germline CDR1 is SGHRS and CDR2 YFSETQ. There are 11 residues in the CDR3. With 2 bases removed from V and 8 bases from J, the gap between germline ends came to 6 bases. Here the CDR3 DNA reads TGCGCCAGCAGCTTTAGCTCTACGCAGTATTTT. Its translation: CASSFSSTQYF.

V is TRBV18 and J is TRBJ2-7; D is possibly TRBD1 (5 bases). CDR1 is KGHSH and CDR2 is LQKENI in the germline V gene. V was pared by 5 bases and J by 3 bases, with 8 bases between. CDR3 length: 12 residues. The CDR3 spells CASSADNYEQYF. The CDR3 DNA follows: TGTGCCAGCTCAGCGGACAACTACGAGCAGTACTTC.

This sequence joins TRBV7-2 and TRBJ2-5; 8 positions match TRBD1. CDR1 and CDR2 (germline): SGHTA, FQGNSA. Losses at the gene ends were 6 bases for V and 5 bases for J; bases not matched to a gene: 8. The CDR3 runs 14 residues. CDR3 nucleotides: TGTGCCAGCAGACCCACAGGGGGATCGGAGACCCAGTACTTC. This encodes CASRPTGGSETQYF.

The chain combines TRBV30 with TRBJ2-1, with 13 bases aligning to TRBD2. The CDR3 has 17 amino acids. Germline V gene data show CDR1 as GTSNPN and CDR2 as SVGIG (reference sequence). Unmatched junction bases numbered 11, after V lost 2 bases and J lost 7 bases. DNA of the CDR3: TGTGCCTGGAGTACTCTAACTAGCGGGAGGGCCGTGAATGAGCAGTTCTTC. Protein product: CAWSTLTSGRAVNEQFF.

The chain combines TRBV3-1 (or the pseudogene TRBV3-2) with TRBJ1-2; D might be TRBD1 (5 bases). Trimming removed 0 bases from V and 4 bases from J, with 9 bases in between. This CDR3 comprises 14 residues. Germline V gene sequence: CDR1 LGHDT, CDR2 YNNKEL (reference sequence). DNA of the CDR3: TGTGCCAGCAGCCAAGAGGGGCAGATCTATGGCTACACCTTC. Encoded protein: CASSQEGQIYGYTF.

The table lists this clone with a few counts. The CDR3 DNA sequence: TGTGCCAGCAGCCTAGAGGGGACAGGGTTGAACTATGGCTACACCTTC. It codes for CASSLEGTGLNYGYTF. The rearrangement joins TRBV5-8 to TRBJ1-2; 9 bases match TRBD1. Germline values: CDR1 SGHTS, CDR2 YDEGEE. This CDR3 spans 16 amino acids. With 4 bases clipped from V and 2 bases from J, the junction kept 9 bases outside the gene matches.

This clone was counted a single time. The chain is built from TRBV5-1 and TRBJ1-1; 10 nucleotides line up with TRBD1. The germline gives CDR1 SGHRS, CDR2 YFSETQ. The CDR3 contains 15 residues. Losses at the gene ends were 4 bases for V and 5 bases for J; bases not matched to a gene: 8. CDR3 in amino acids: CASSNRDRGGTEAFF. CDR3 DNA sequence: TGCGCCAGCAGCAACCGGGACAGGGGTGGGACTGAAGCTTTCTTT.

This chain joins TRBV3-1 (or the pseudogene TRBV3-2) and TRBJ2-2; tentative D call: TRBD1 (6 bases). Germline loops: CDR1 LGHDT, CDR2 YNNKEL (reference sequence). V shed 6 bases and J shed 6 bases, with 14 bases lying between them. The CDR3 spans 14 residues. CDR3 sequence (DNA): TGTGCCAGCAGAAACAGGGCAAGCGCCGGGGAGCTGTTTTTT. Protein: CASRNRASAGELFF.

The table lists this clone with a count of one. This chain links TRBV11-3 with TRBJ2-5; D possibly corresponds to TRBD1 (6 bases). Germline CDR1 SGHNT, CDR2 YENEEA. V dropped 3 bases and J dropped 5 bases, with 10 bases sitting between them. This CDR3 is built from 13 residues. CDR3 in DNA: TGTGCCAGCAGCTTCATGGACAGTGAGACCCAGTACTTC. It is translated as CASSFMDSETQYF.

Of note for this clone: An end of the junction does not agree with germline; a read error may underlie this. The chain combines TRBV13 with TRBJ2-4, with unresolved D. Germline-derived CDR1 and CDR2 are PRHDT and FYEKMQ (reference sequence). This CDR3 spans 15 amino acids. CDR3 DNA: TGTGCCAGCAGCGTAGGCCCTATCACCCAAAACATTCAGTACTTC. It specifies CASSVGPITQNIQYF.

The V gene is TRBV2, the J gene TRBJ1-1; no clear D gene. Trimming shortened V by 0 bases and J by 10 bases, and 18 bases separated the two germline ends. The germline V gene has CDR1 SNHLY and CDR2 FYNNEI. This CDR3 is 15 amino acids long. CDR3 sequence (DNA): TGTGCCAGCAGTGAAGCTTTGACTGAGCTCACTCGAGCTTTCTTT. It yields the protein CASSEALTELTRAFF.

The chain has TRBV7-2 and TRBJ1-5; D uncertain. The CDR3 extends over 13 amino acids. CDR1 SGHTA and CDR2 FQGNSA come from the germline V gene. Trimming removed 3 bases at V and 7 bases at J, with 10 bases between. The CDR3 DNA reads TGTGCCAGCAGCTTGACGGTGGAGCAGCCCCAGCATTTT. This codes for CASSLTVEQPQHF.

This rearrangement joins TRBV12-3 or TRBV12-4 to TRBJ2-5; no definite D call. The V gene lost 6 bases and the J gene lost 5 bases, with 13 bases spanning the gap. There are 13 residues in the CDR3. As DNA, the CDR3 is TGTGCCAGCAGACCCTCAGGTGGGGAGACCCAGTACTTC. The encoded protein is CASRPSGGETQYF.